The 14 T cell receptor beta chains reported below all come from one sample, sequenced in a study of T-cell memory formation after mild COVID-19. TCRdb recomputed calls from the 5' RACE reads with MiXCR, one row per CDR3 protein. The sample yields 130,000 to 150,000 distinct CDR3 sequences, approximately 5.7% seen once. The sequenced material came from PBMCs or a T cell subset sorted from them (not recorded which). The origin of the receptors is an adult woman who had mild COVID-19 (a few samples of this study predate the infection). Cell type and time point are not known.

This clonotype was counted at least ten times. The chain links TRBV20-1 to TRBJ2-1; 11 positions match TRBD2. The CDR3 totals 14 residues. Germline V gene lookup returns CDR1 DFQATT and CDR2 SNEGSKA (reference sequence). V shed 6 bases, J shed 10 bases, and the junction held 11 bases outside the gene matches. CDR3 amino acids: CSAQTSGAPPEQFF. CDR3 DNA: TGCAGTGCCCAGACTAGCGGGGCTCCGCCGGAGCAGTTCTTC.

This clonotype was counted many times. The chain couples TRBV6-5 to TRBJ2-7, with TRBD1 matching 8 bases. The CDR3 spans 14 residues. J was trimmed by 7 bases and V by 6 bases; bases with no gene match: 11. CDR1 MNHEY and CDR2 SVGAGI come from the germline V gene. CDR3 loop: CASRIPGGPGEQYF. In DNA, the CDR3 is TGTGCCAGCAGGATACCAGGGGGCCCTGGGGAGCAGTACTTC.

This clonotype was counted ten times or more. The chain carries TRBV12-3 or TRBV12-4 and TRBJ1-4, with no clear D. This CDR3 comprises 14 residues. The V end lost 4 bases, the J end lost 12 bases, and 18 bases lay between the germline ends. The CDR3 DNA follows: TGTGCCAGCAGTTCCGGCGGAACGAGGAGTCAACTGTTTTTT. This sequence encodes CASSSGGTRSQLFF.

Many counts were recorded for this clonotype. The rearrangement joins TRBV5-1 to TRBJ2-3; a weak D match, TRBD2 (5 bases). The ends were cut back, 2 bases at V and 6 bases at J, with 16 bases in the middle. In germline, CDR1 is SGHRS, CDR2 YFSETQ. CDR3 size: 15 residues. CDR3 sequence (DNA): TGCGCCAGCAGCTTAAGCGGCCACCGTGACGATACGCAGTATTTT. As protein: CASSLSGHRDDTQYF.

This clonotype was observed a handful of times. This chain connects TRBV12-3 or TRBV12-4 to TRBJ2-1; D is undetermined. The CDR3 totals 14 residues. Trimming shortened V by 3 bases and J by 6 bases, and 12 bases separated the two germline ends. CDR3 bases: TGTGCCAGCAGTTTTGCTGATCCCCCCAATGAGCAGTTCTTC. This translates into CASSFADPPNEQFF.

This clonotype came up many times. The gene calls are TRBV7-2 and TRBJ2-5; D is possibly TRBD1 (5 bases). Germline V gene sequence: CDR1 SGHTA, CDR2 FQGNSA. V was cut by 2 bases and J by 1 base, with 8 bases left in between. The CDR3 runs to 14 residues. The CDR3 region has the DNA TGTGCCAGCAGCTTAAGCAGGGCCCAAGAGACCCAGTACTTC. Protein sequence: CASSLSRAQETQYF.

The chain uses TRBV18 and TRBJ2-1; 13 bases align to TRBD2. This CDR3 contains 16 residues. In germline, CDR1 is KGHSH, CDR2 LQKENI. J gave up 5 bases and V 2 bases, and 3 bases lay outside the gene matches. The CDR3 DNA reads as TGTGCCAGCTCACCAGGACTAGCGGGGGTGAACAATGAGCAGTTCTTC. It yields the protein CASSPGLAGVNNEQFF.

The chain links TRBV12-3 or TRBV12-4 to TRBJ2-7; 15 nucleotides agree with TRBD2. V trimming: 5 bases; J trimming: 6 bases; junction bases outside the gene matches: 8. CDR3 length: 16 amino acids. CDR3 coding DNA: TGTGCCAGCAGTAGGACTAGCGGGAGGGAGGTTCGCGAGCAGTACTTC. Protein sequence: CASSRTSGREVREQYF.

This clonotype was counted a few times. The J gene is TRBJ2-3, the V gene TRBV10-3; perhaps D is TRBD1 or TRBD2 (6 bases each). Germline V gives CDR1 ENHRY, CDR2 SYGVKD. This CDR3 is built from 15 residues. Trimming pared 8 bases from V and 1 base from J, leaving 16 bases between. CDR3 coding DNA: TGTGCCATCGATTCAGGGGAGGAGGGCACAGATACGCAGTATTTT. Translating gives CAIDSGEEGTDTQYF.

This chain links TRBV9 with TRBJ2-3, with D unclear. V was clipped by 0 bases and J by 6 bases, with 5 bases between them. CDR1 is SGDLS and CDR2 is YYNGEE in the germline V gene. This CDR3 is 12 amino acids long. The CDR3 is CASSVAADTQYF. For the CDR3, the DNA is TGTGCCAGCAGCGTAGCGGCCGATACGCAGTATTTT.

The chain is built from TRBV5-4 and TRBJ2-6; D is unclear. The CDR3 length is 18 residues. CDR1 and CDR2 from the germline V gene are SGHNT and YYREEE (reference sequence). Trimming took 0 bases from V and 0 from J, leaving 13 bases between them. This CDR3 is CASSLGGSISSGANVLTF. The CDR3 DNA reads TGTGCCAGCAGCTTGGGGGGATCCATTAGCTCTGGGGCCAACGTCCTGACTTTC.

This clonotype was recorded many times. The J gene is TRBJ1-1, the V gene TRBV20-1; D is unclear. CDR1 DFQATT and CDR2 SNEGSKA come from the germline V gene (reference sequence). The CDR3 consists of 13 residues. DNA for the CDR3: TGCAGGGTGGAGCAACTCATGAACACTGAAGCTTTCTTT. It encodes CRVEQLMNTEAFF.

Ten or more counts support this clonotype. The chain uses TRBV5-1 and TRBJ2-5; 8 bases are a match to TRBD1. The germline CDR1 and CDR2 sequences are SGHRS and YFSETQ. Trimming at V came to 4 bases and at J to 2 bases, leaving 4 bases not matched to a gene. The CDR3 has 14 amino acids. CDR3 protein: CASSADRVQETQYF. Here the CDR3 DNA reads TGCGCCAGCAGCGCGGACAGGGTTCAAGAGACCCAGTACTTC.

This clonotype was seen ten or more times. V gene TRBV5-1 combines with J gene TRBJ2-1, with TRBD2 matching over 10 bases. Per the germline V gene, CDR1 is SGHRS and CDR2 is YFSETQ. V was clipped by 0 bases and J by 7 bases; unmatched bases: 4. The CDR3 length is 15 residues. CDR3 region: CASSLGLAGENEQFF. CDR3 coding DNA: TGCGCCAGCAGCTTGGGCCTAGCGGGAGAGAATGAGCAGTTCTTC.